Listed below are T cell receptor beta chains from one sample, sequenced in a study of T cell repertoires in cytomegalovirus infection. TCRdb fed the reads into MiXCR, producing one record per CDR3 protein. This table has roughly 310,000 distinct CDR3 sequences, 25% to 35% appearing once. These TCRs' antigens remain unknown. Sequences were derived from cultured PBMCs, sampled from culture after CMV antigen stimulation. These receptors were collected from a human donor in good health (CMV status not recorded). Some clones in this sample may be carry-over from other donors' samples. CDR3s include the opening cysteine and the closing phenylalanine or tryptophan. The order of the fields is V gene, J gene, D gene, clone size, CDR3 protein, CDR3 DNA. A D gene is named only where the DNA matches it firmly. Clone size, where shown, is once, few, many, or a class for clones that have expanded.

V gene: TRBV10-1
J gene: TRBJ1-5
D gene: .
clone size: .
CDR3 protein: CASSEGGANQPQHF
CDR3 DNA: TGCGCCAGCAGTGAGGGGGGGGCTAATCAGCCCCAGCATTTT

V gene: TRBV27
J gene: TRBJ2-7
D gene: .
clone size: few
CDR3 protein: CASSLFPLYEQYF
CDR3 DNA: TGTGCCAGCAGTTTATTCCCTCTCTACGAGCAGTACTTC

V gene: TRBV5-4
J gene: TRBJ2-5
D gene: TRBD2
clone size: many
CDR3 protein: CASSLGRTSLPGTQYF
CDR3 DNA: TGTGCCAGCAGCTTGGGGAGGACTAGTCTTCCAGGGACCCAGTACTTC

V gene: TRBV19
J gene: TRBJ2-7
D gene: TRBD2
clone size: few
CDR3 protein: CASSKAGGLSTSSYEQYF
CDR3 DNA: TGTGCCAGTAGTAAAGCGGGGGGGCTCTCTACGAGCTCCTACGAGCAGTACTTC

V gene: TRBV6-2/TRBV6-3
J gene: TRBJ2-3
D gene: .
clone size: .
CDR3 protein: CASSYSVSALGADTQYF
CDR3 DNA: TGTGCCAGCAGTTACTCAGTCAGCGCACTTGGCGCAGATACGCAGTATTTT

V gene: TRBV5-6
J gene: TRBJ1-2
D gene: .
clone size: .
CDR3 protein: CASAFGGYGYTF
CDR3 DNA: TGTGCCAGCGCCTTCGGGGGCTATGGCTACACCTTC

V gene: TRBV7-9
J gene: TRBJ1-1
D gene: .
clone size: .
CDR3 protein: CASSYPRDKLMNTEAFF
CDR3 DNA: TGTGCCAGCAGCTACCCCCGGGACAAACTAATGAACACTGAAGCTTTCTTT

V gene: TRBV19
J gene: TRBJ2-3
D gene: .
clone size: .
CDR3 protein: CASSAASAVSDTQYF
CDR3 DNA: TGTGCCAGTAGCGCCGCTAGCGCGGTATCAGATACGCAGTATTTT

V gene: TRBV10-3
J gene: TRBJ1-5
D gene: .
clone size: .
CDR3 protein: CAITRVPDQPQHF
CDR3 DNA: TGTGCCATCACCAGGGTTCCAGATCAGCCCCAGCATTTT

V gene: TRBV11-2
J gene: TRBJ1-4
D gene: .
clone size: .
CDR3 protein: CASSLEGITGGKLFF
CDR3 DNA: TGTGCCAGCAGCTTAGAGGGAATTACGGGCGGAAAACTGTTTTTT

V gene: TRBV19
J gene: TRBJ1-2
D gene: TRBD1
clone size: .
CDR3 protein: CASTPGTVYGYTF
CDR3 DNA: TGTGCCAGTACCCCCGGGACAGTCTATGGCTACACCTTC

V gene: TRBV11-1
J gene: TRBJ2-1
D gene: .
clone size: .
CDR3 protein: CASSAHRGNEQFF
CDR3 DNA: TGTGCCAGCAGCGCCCACAGAGGGAATGAGCAGTTCTTC

V gene: TRBV11-2
J gene: TRBJ2-7
D gene: .
clone size: .
CDR3 protein: CASSSIPNNYEQYF
CDR3 DNA: TGTGCCAGCAGCTCGATCCCAAACAACTACGAGCAGTACTTC

V gene: TRBV12-3/TRBV12-4
J gene: TRBJ2-1
D gene: .
clone size: few
CDR3 protein: CASSPELQHIYNEQFF
CDR3 DNA: TGTGCCAGCAGTCCCGAACTCCAGCACATATACAATGAGCAGTTCTTC

V gene: TRBV19
J gene: TRBJ1-2
D gene: .
clone size: .
CDR3 protein: CASSPSLGNNYGYTF
CDR3 DNA: TGTGCCAGTAGTCCCTCATTGGGCAATAACTATGGCTACACCTTC

V gene: TRBV7-9
J gene: TRBJ1-1
D gene: TRBD1
clone size: many
CDR3 protein: CASSPGQGSTEAFF
CDR3 DNA: TGTGCCAGCAGCCCGGGACAGGGTAGCACTGAAGCTTTCTTT

V gene: TRBV18
J gene: TRBJ2-7
D gene: .
clone size: .
CDR3 protein: CASSPLTPTGPYEQYF
CDR3 DNA: TGTGCCAGCTCACCCCTGACCCCGACAGGCCCTTACGAGCAGTACTTC

V gene: TRBV4-1
J gene: TRBJ2-3
D gene: TRBD1
clone size: few
CDR3 protein: CASSQRSIRTGTGTDTQYF
CDR3 DNA: TGCGCCAGCAGCCAAAGATCGATACGTACCGGGACAGGCACAGATACGCAGTATTTT

V gene: TRBV18
J gene: TRBJ1-2
D gene: TRBD1
clone size: few
CDR3 protein: CASSQRTGVEKGSGYTF
CDR3 DNA: TGTGCCAGCTCGCAGAGGACAGGGGTTGAAAAAGGATCTGGCTACACCTTC

V gene: TRBV6-5
J gene: TRBJ2-1
D gene: TRBD1
clone size: .
CDR3 protein: CATDRGTGSNEQFF
CDR3 DNA: TGTGCCACCGATAGAGGGACAGGGTCTAATGAGCAGTTCTTC

V gene: TRBV24-1
J gene: TRBJ2-1
D gene: TRBD2
clone size: many
CDR3 protein: CATSGAGTLAGAFNEQFF
CDR3 DNA: TGTGCCACCAGTGGGGCAGGTACCCTAGCGGGAGCTTTCAATGAGCAGTTCTTC

V gene: TRBV7-9
J gene: TRBJ2-5
D gene: .
clone size: .
CDR3 protein: CASSPDRFQETQYF
CDR3 DNA: TGTGCCAGCAGCCCCGACAGGTTCCAAGAGACCCAGTACTTC

V gene: TRBV19
J gene: TRBJ1-2
D gene: .
clone size: many
CDR3 protein: CASSFSRRAETF
CDR3 DNA: TGTGCCAGTAGTTTTTCCCGCAGGGCGGAGACCTTC

V gene: TRBV6-1
J gene: TRBJ2-7
D gene: TRBD2
clone size: few
CDR3 protein: CASPGTSGKTYEQYF
CDR3 DNA: TGTGCCAGCCCTGGGACTAGCGGGAAGACCTACGAGCAGTACTTC

V gene: TRBV7-8
J gene: TRBJ1-2
D gene: .
clone size: few
CDR3 protein: CASSRTVANYGYTF
CDR3 DNA: TGTGCCAGCAGCCGGACCGTAGCTAACTATGGCTACACCTTC

V gene: TRBV7-9
J gene: TRBJ1-1
D gene: .
clone size: many
CDR3 protein: CASSETGRGTEAFF
CDR3 DNA: TGTGCCAGCAGCGAGACTGGGAGGGGGACTGAAGCTTTCTTT

V gene: TRBV7-9
J gene: TRBJ2-2
D gene: .
clone size: .
CDR3 protein: CASSPDSNTGELFF
CDR3 DNA: TGTGCCAGCAGCCCCGACAGTAACACCGGGGAGCTGTTTTTT

V gene: TRBV20-1
J gene: TRBJ2-4
D gene: .
clone size: once
CDR3 protein: CSASKGFAKNIQYF
CDR3 DNA: TGCAGTGCTTCCAAGGGGTTTGCCAAAAACATTCAGTACTTC

V gene: TRBV7-2
J gene: TRBJ2-5
D gene: .
clone size: many
CDR3 protein: CASSPTQGGETQYF
CDR3 DNA: TGTGCCAGCAGCCCGACTCAGGGGGGAGAGACCCAGTACTTC

V gene: TRBV11-2
J gene: TRBJ2-3
D gene: .
clone size: few
CDR3 protein: CASRTGAPGFTDTQYF
CDR3 DNA: TGTGCCAGCAGGACAGGTGCCCCCGGGTTCACAGATACGCAGTATTTT

V gene: TRBV4-1
J gene: TRBJ2-3
D gene: TRBD2
clone size: .
CDR3 protein: CASSAETGGPDTQYF
CDR3 DNA: TGCGCCAGCAGCGCTGAAACGGGGGGGCCGGATACGCAGTATTTT

V gene: TRBV5-1
J gene: TRBJ1-2
D gene: .
clone size: few
CDR3 protein: CASSQTQTQDGYTF
CDR3 DNA: TGCGCCAGCAGCCAGACCCAAACTCAGGATGGCTACACCTTC

V gene: TRBV18
J gene: TRBJ1-6
D gene: TRBD1
clone size: .
CDR3 protein: CASSPLDRNSPLHF
CDR3 DNA: TGTGCCAGCTCACCCTTGGACAGGAATTCACCCCTCCACTTT

V gene: TRBV10-3
J gene: TRBJ2-3
D gene: TRBD1
clone size: few
CDR3 protein: CAIRGTGVADTQYF
CDR3 DNA: TGTGCCATCAGAGGGACAGGGGTGGCAGATACGCAGTATTTT

V gene: TRBV7-3
J gene: TRBJ2-3
D gene: .
clone size: .
CDR3 protein: CASSLMGPDTQYF
CDR3 DNA: TGTGCCAGCAGCTTAATGGGGCCAGATACGCAGTATTTT

V gene: TRBV19
J gene: TRBJ1-5
D gene: TRBD1
clone size: few
CDR3 protein: CASTIRTGGQPQHF
CDR3 DNA: TGTGCCAGTACCATAAGGACAGGGGGTCAGCCCCAGCATTTT

V gene: TRBV7-2
J gene: TRBJ2-7
D gene: .
clone size: few
CDR3 protein: CASSQDGYEQYF
CDR3 DNA: TGTGCCAGCAGCCAAGACGGCTACGAGCAGTACTTC

V gene: TRBV6-1
J gene: TRBJ2-4
D gene: TRBD2
clone size: .
CDR3 protein: CATKLAGGPLAKNIQYF
CDR3 DNA: TGTGCCACCAAACTAGCGGGAGGCCCTCTAGCCAAAAACATTCAGTACTTC

V gene: TRBV6-5
J gene: TRBJ2-3
D gene: TRBD2
clone size: .
CDR3 protein: CASSYSVAGGTDTQYF
CDR3 DNA: TGTGCCAGCAGTTACTCGGTAGCGGGAGGCACAGATACGCAGTATTTT

V gene: TRBV7-2
J gene: TRBJ2-1
D gene: .
clone size: many
CDR3 protein: CASSTPRALDEQFF
CDR3 DNA: TGTGCCAGCAGCACCCCAAGGGCTTTGGATGAGCAGTTCTTC

V gene: TRBV7-2
J gene: TRBJ2-5
D gene: .
clone size: .
CDR3 protein: CASSNGQEGTQYF
CDR3 DNA: TGTGCCAGCAGCAACGGACAGGAGGGGACCCAGTACTTC

V gene: TRBV5-6
J gene: TRBJ2-1
D gene: TRBD2
clone size: .
CDR3 protein: CASSNWRGGRYNEQFF
CDR3 DNA: TGTGCCAGCAGCAACTGGCGGGGGGGCCGCTACAATGAGCAGTTCTTC

V gene: TRBV4-1
J gene: TRBJ1-5
D gene: TRBD1
clone size: many
CDR3 protein: CASSQVHRGDQPQHF
CDR3 DNA: TGCGCCAGCAGCCAAGTCCACAGGGGTGATCAGCCCCAGCATTTT

V gene: TRBV10-3
J gene: TRBJ1-2
D gene: .
clone size: few
CDR3 protein: CAISESTGHAYYGYTF
CDR3 DNA: TGTGCCATCAGTGAGTCTACAGGGCATGCCTACTATGGCTACACCTTC

V gene: TRBV5-6
J gene: TRBJ2-1
D gene: TRBD1
clone size: .
CDR3 protein: CASSFGTGGYNEQFF
CDR3 DNA: TGTGCCAGCAGCTTTGGGACAGGGGGATACAATGAGCAGTTCTTC

V gene: TRBV5-4
J gene: TRBJ2-7
D gene: .
clone size: few
CDR3 protein: CASTPAAGPYEQYF
CDR3 DNA: TGTGCCAGCACCCCCGCGGCGGGGCCCTACGAGCAGTACTTC

V gene: TRBV6-1
J gene: TRBJ2-7
D gene: TRBD2
clone size: many
CDR3 protein: CASKTGTTSYEQYF
CDR3 DNA: TGTGCCAGCAAGACCGGGACTACCTCCTACGAGCAGTACTTC

V gene: TRBV6-1
J gene: TRBJ2-7
D gene: TRBD1
clone size: .
CDR3 protein: CASSPRTGRDEQYF
CDR3 DNA: TGTGCCAGCAGTCCTCGGACAGGGCGCGACGAGCAGTACTTC

V gene: TRBV6-1
J gene: TRBJ2-1
D gene: .
clone size: .
CDR3 protein: CASSGEHRFF
CDR3 DNA: TGTGCCAGCAGTGGTGAACACCGGTTCTTC

V gene: TRBV28
J gene: TRBJ2-7
D gene: .
clone size: .
CDR3 protein: CATDGVGTYEQYF
CDR3 DNA: TGTGCCACTGACGGGGTGGGGACCTACGAGCAGTACTTC

V gene: TRBV27
J gene: TRBJ1-5
D gene: .
clone size: many
CDR3 protein: CASSFLQGNQPQHF
CDR3 DNA: TGTGCCAGCAGTTTTCTACAGGGCAATCAGCCCCAGCATTTT

V gene: TRBV7-2
J gene: TRBJ1-2
D gene: .
clone size: .
CDR3 protein: CASSPSFVQINYGYTF
CDR3 DNA: TGTGCCAGCAGCCCCTCCTTCGTGCAGATTAACTATGGCTACACCTTC

V gene: TRBV7-2
J gene: TRBJ2-7
D gene: TRBD2
clone size: few
CDR3 protein: CASSPTSWEQYF
CDR3 DNA: TGTGCCAGCAGCCCGACTAGCTGGGAGCAGTACTTC